These T cell receptor beta chains were read from a single sample in a study of beta chain features in type 1 diabetes. Some clones are missing from TCRdb's copy, which holds only in-frame ones; the method was immunoSEQ multiplex PCR. The sample contains hundreds of thousands of clones, 11% to 15% of which appear only once. Sequencing used naive CD4+ T cells from blood. These receptors were obtained from a man aged 18 to 29 with type 1 diabetes. CDR3s include the opening cysteine and the closing phenylalanine or tryptophan. D genes are given only for firm matches. Not every row has a clone size; where given, it reads once, few, many or a size class.

few,TRBJ2-3,TRBV27,TRBD2,16,CASSLGLAGSLDTQYF,TGTGCCAGCAGTTTAGGTCTAGCGGGGAGTCTGGATACGCAGTATTTT
few,TRBJ1-2,TRBV7-2,.,14,CASSLASGTAGYTF,TGTGCCAGCAGCTTAGCGTCAGGGACGGCTGGCTACACCTTC
.,TRBJ2-1,TRBV7-9,TRBD2,16,CASSYILAGDYNEQFF,TGTGCCAGCAGCTACATTTTAGCGGGAGATTACAATGAGCAGTTCTTC
few,TRBJ1-2,TRBV15,TRBD1,16,CATSRESGTGVYGYTF,TGTGCCACCAGCAGAGAAAGTGGGACAGGGGTCTATGGCTACACCTTC
.,TRBJ2-1,TRBV18,TRBD2,15,CASSPTSGGAGEQFF,TGTGCCAGCTCACCAACTAGCGGGGGGGCTGGTGAGCAGTTCTTC
.,TRBJ2-7,TRBV2,.,10,CASSEASPYF,TGTGCCAGCAGTGAAGCCTCCCCCTACTTC
.,TRBJ2-5,TRBV7-3,TRBD1,14,CASSRDRGSETQYF,TGTGCCAGCAGCCGGGACAGGGGTTCAGAGACCCAGTACTTC
.,TRBJ2-1,TRBV29-1,.,13,CSVEPRYTGEQFF,TGCAGCGTTGAGCCCCGCTATACCGGTGAGCAGTTCTTC
.,TRBJ1-2,TRBV6-5,.,12,CASSSETFGYTF,TGTGCCAGCAGTTCCGAAACCTTTGGCTACACCTTC
.,TRBJ2-7,TRBV28,TRBD1,16,CASSSPSGGAYYEQYF,TGTGCCAGCAGCTCACCCTCAGGGGGCGCCTACTACGAGCAGTACTTC
few,TRBJ1-1,TRBV30,TRBD1,13,CAWRTGRNTEAFF,TGTGCCTGGAGGACAGGGAGGAACACTGAAGCTTTCTTT
few,TRBJ2-7,TRBV9,.,13,CASSPPGNYEQYF,TGTGCCAGCAGCCCCCCCGGGAACTACGAGCAGTACTTC
few,TRBJ2-7,TRBV19,.,15,CASSIGRARPGEQYF,TGTGCCAGTAGTATTGGCAGAGCGCGGCCTGGAGAGCAGTACTTC
.,TRBJ2-1,TRBV5-5,TRBD1,12,CASSWDRGGQFF,TGTGCCAGCAGCTGGGACAGGGGCGGGCAGTTCTTC
few,TRBJ2-3,TRBV28,TRBD2,17,CASSALGSSGSTDTQYF,TGTGCCAGCAGTGCCTTAGGTAGTAGCGGGAGCACAGATACGCAGTATTTT
.,TRBJ1-5,TRBV10-3,.,15,CAISAGLYSNQPQHF,TGTGCCATCAGTGCAGGGTTATATAGCAATCAGCCCCAGCATTTT
.,TRBJ2-5,TRBV5-1,TRBD2,18,CASSPRLAGGPDRETQYF,TGCGCCAGCAGCCCCCGACTAGCGGGAGGGCCGGATAGAGAGACCCAGTACTTC
.,TRBJ2-7,TRBV30,.,13,CAWMTGIGYEQYF,TGTGCCTGGATGACAGGCATTGGCTACGAGCAGTACTTC
.,TRBJ2-1,TRBV29-1,TRBD2,14,CSVFGLAGYNEQFF,TGCAGCGTCTTCGGGCTAGCGGGCTACAATGAGCAGTTCTTC
.,TRBJ2-5,TRBV29-1,.,11,CSVPRGGTQYF,TGCAGCGTTCCCCGTGGGGGGACCCAGTACTTC
.,TRBJ2-5,TRBV4-3,TRBD2,16,CASSSRLAGGQETQYF,TGCGCCAGCAGCTCCAGACTAGCGGGGGGGCAAGAGACCCAGTACTTC
.,TRBJ1-6,TRBV30,TRBD1,16,CAWRGTGSSYNSPLHF,TGTGCCTGGAGGGGGACAGGGAGCTCCTATAATTCACCCCTCCACTTT
.,TRBJ2-1,TRBV28,.,15,CASSPGRLSYNEQFF,TGTGCCAGCAGCCCAGGACGGCTATCCTACAATGAGCAGTTCTTC
few,TRBJ2-1,TRBV11-1,TRBD1,15,CASSLGTGVYNEQFF,TGTGCCAGCAGCTTAGGGACAGGGGTATACAATGAGCAGTTCTTC
.,TRBJ1-2,TRBV19,.,10,CASRGYGYTF,TGTGCCAGTAGAGGCTATGGCTACACCTTC
few,TRBJ2-6,TRBV7-8,.,14,CASIKGTGANVLTF,TGTGCCAGCATCAAGGGGACTGGGGCCAACGTCCTGACTTTC
.,TRBJ2-7,TRBV6-5,.,15,CASSYTGHSAYEQYF,TGTGCCAGCAGTTACACAGGACATAGTGCCTACGAGCAGTACTTC
.,TRBJ2-1,TRBV11-2,.,15,CASSLGSAGIDEQFF,TGTGCCAGCAGCTTAGGGTCTGCCGGAATCGATGAGCAGTTCTTC
few,TRBJ2-1,TRBV6-5,.,14,CASVPAGSYNEQFF,TGTGCCAGCGTTCCTGCAGGCTCCTACAATGAGCAGTTCTTC
.,TRBJ1-5,TRBV28,.,12,CASSLLGQPQHF,TGTGCCAGCAGTTTATTGGGTCAGCCCCAGCATTTT
.,TRBJ1-2,TRBV15,.,16,CATSRDRDNRFYGYTF,TGTGCCACCAGCAGAGATCGGGACAACCGATTCTATGGCTACACCTTC
.,TRBJ2-3,TRBV11-3,TRBD2,19,CASSSLRTGTSGDTDTQYF,TGTGCCAGCAGCTCCCTCAGAACCGGGACTAGCGGGGACACAGATACGCAGTATTTT
few,TRBJ2-3,TRBV13,.,16,CASSPRGGSRTDTQYF,TGTGCCAGCAGCCCCAGAGGCGGCAGCCGCACAGATACGCAGTATTTT
few,TRBJ2-3,TRBV7-3,TRBD1,16,CASSPHPGQSTDTQYF,TGTGCCAGCAGCCCACATCCGGGACAGAGCACAGATACGCAGTATTTT
few,TRBJ2-7,TRBV4-2,TRBD1,14,CASSQGQGSYEQYF,TGTGCCAGCAGCCAGGGACAGGGGAGTTACGAGCAGTACTTC
.,TRBJ2-5,TRBV9,.,12,CASSSNQETQYF,TGTGCCAGCAGCTCAAACCAAGAGACCCAGTACTTC
few,TRBJ1-2,TRBV7-9,TRBD1,12,CASSQGANGYTF,TGTGCCAGCAGTCAGGGGGCCAATGGCTACACCTTC
.,TRBJ2-1,TRBV18,TRBD2,15,CASVTYLAGENEQFF,TGTGCCAGCGTAACCTATCTAGCGGGAGAAAATGAGCAGTTCTTC
.,TRBJ2-7,TRBV4-3,.,17,CASSHRRLGGGSYEQYF,TGCGCCAGCAGCCACCGACGATTAGGAGGGGGGTCCTACGAGCAGTACTTC
few,TRBJ2-3,TRBV12-5,.,11,CASGRTDTQYF,TGTGCTAGTGGTCGAACAGATACGCAGTATTTT
.,TRBJ2-6,TRBV28,.,16,CASSFGRNSGANVLTF,TGTGCCAGCAGTTTTGGTCGCAACTCTGGGGCCAACGTCCTGACTTTC
.,TRBJ2-6,TRBV29-1,.,17,CSVEYRDFVSGANVLTF,TGCAGCGTTGAATACAGGGATTTCGTATCTGGGGCCAACGTCCTGACTTTC
few,TRBJ2-7,TRBV30,TRBD1,15,CAWTRGRGRGYEQYF,TGTGCCTGGACCCGGGGCAGGGGGCGCGGCTACGAGCAGTACTTC
few,TRBJ2-2,TRBV2,TRBD2,13,CASKTSGTGELFF,TGTGCCAGCAAGACTAGCGGCACCGGGGAGCTGTTTTTT
.,TRBJ2-1,TRBV7-9,.,12,CASSVGNNEQFF,TGTGCCAGCAGCGTCGGGAACAATGAGCAGTTCTTC
.,TRBJ2-5,TRBV11-2,TRBD1,15,CASSFGTGDLETQYF,TGTGCCAGCAGCTTCGGGACAGGGGATTTAGAGACCCAGTACTTC
few,TRBJ1-2,TRBV4-2,.,16,CASSLGGQLEGYGYTF,TGTGCCAGCAGCCTCGGAGGACAGCTGGAGGGCTATGGCTACACCTTC
few,TRBJ2-6,TRBV5-1,.,15,CASSLAPPGANVLTF,TGCGCCAGCAGCTTGGCCCCACCTGGGGCCAACGTCCTGACTTTC
.,TRBJ1-5,TRBV30,.,15,CAWSTQVGAGQPQHF,TGTGCCTGGAGTACACAGGTAGGGGCAGGACAGCCCCAGCATTTT
.,TRBJ1-1,TRBV29-1,.,13,CRGDQGQNTEAFF,TGCAGAGGTGACCAGGGTCAGAACACTGAAGCTTTCTTT
few,TRBJ1-6,TRBV5-4,.,16,CASSQVPGQLYSPLHF,TGTGCCAGCAGCCAAGTACCGGGCCAGCTCTATTCACCCCTCCACTTT
few,TRBJ1-6,TRBV7-9,.,12,CASSAMGAPLHF,TGTGCCAGCAGCGCGATGGGTGCACCCCTCCACTTT
few,TRBJ1-1,TRBV4-2,.,14,CASSHGTQNTEAFF,TGTGCCAGCAGCCATGGGACACAGAACACTGAAGCTTTCTTT
few,TRBJ1-1,TRBV7-3,.,12,CASSLELGPAFF,TGTGCCAGCAGCTTAGAATTAGGTCCAGCTTTCTTT
.,TRBJ1-1,TRBV6-5,.,15,CASSYSIQGSTEAFF,TGTGCCAGCAGTTACTCGATACAGGGCAGCACTGAAGCTTTCTTT
.,TRBJ2-7,TRBV4-2,TRBD2,16,CASSQVSAGGTYEQYF,TGTGCCAGCAGCCAAGTCTCTGCGGGGGGTACCTACGAGCAGTACTTC
few,TRBJ2-7,TRBV4-1,TRBD2,15,CASSQGTSGRYEQYF,TGCGCCAGCAGCCAAGGGACTAGCGGCCGATACGAGCAGTACTTC
few,TRBJ2-2,TRBV15,.,16,CATSRRQVLNTGELFF,TGTGCCACCAGCAGAAGACAGGTCTTGAACACCGGGGAGCTGTTTTTT
.,TRBJ1-5,TRBV6-1,.,13,CASSLQSNQPQHF,TGTGCCAGCAGTCTCCAGTCAAATCAGCCCCAGCATTTT
.,TRBJ2-7,TRBV6-5,TRBD2,15,CASSPSGRISYEQYF,TGTGCCAGCAGTCCTAGCGGGAGGATCTCCTACGAGCAGTACTTC